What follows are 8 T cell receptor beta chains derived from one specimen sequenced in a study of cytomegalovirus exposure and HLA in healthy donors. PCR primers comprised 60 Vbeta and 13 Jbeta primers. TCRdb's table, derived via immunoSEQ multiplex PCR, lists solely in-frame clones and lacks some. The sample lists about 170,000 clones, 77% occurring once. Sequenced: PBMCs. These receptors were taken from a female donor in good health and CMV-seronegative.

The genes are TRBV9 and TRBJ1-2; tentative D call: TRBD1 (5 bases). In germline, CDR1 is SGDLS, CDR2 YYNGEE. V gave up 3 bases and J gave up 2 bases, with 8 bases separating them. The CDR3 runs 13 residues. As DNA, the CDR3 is TGTGCCAGCAGCGACAGGAAGAACTATGGCTACACCTTC. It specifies CASSDRKNYGYTF.

CDR3 protein: CASSLPSGGAIDTQYF. CDR3 sequence (DNA): TGTGCCAGCAGTTTACCTAGCGGGGGGGCCATCGATACGCAGTATTTT. The V and J genes are TRBV28 and TRBJ2-3, with TRBD2 matching 12 bases. The CDR3 is made up of 16 amino acids. Germline V gene sequence: CDR1 MDHEN, CDR2 SYDVKM. The trim removed 2 bases at V and 6 bases at J, leaving 6 bases unmatched. Combining the CDR3 with reference TRBV28 and TRBJ2-3 gives the whole variable domain DVKVTQSSRYLVKRTGEKVFLECVQDMDHENMFWYRQDPGLGLRLIYFSYDVKMKEKGDIPEGYSVSREKKERFSLILESASTNQTSMYLCASSLPSGGAIDTQYFGPGTRLTVL.

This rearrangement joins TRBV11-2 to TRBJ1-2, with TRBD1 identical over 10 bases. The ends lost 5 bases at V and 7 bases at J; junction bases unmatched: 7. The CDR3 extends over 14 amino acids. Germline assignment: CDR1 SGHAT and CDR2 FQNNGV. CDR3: CASSPGTGVGGYTF. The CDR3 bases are TGTGCCAGCAGCCCGGGGACAGGGGTGGGTGGCTACACCTTC. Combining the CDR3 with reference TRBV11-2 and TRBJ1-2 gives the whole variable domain EAGVAQSPRYKIIEKRQSVAFWCNPISGHATLYWYQQILGQGPKLLIQFQNNGVVDDSQLPKDRFSAERLKGVDSTLKIQPAKLEDSAVYLCASSPGTGVGGYTFGSGTRLTVV.

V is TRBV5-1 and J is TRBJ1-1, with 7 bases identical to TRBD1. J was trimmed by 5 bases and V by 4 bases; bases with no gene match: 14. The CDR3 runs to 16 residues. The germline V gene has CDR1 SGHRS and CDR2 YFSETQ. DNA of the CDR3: TGCGCCAGCAGCGTTGACAGGGCGGACCAAGGGACTGAAGCTTTCTTT. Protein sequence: CASSVDRADQGTEAFF.

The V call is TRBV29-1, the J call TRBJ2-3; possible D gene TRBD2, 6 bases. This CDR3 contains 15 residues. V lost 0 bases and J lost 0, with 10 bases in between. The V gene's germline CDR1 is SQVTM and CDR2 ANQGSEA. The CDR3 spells CSVEDQRVSTDTQYF. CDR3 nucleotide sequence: TGCAGCGTTGAAGATCAGCGGGTAAGCACAGATACGCAGTATTTT.

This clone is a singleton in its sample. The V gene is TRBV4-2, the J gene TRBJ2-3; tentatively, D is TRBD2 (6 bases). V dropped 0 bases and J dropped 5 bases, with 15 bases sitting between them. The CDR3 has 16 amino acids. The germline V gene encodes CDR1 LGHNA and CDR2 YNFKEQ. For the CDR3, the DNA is TGTGCCAGCAGCCAAGATGGAGGGGAGCACGGAGATACGCAGTATTTT. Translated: CASSQDGGEHGDTQYF.

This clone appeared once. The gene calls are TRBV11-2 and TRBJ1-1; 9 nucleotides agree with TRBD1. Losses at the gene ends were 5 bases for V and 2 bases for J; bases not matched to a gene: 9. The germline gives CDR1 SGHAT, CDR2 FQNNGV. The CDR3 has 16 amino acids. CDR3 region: CASSTGQGVFNTEAFF. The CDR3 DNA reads TGTGCCAGCAGCACGGGACAGGGAGTTTTTAACACTGAAGCTTTCTTT.

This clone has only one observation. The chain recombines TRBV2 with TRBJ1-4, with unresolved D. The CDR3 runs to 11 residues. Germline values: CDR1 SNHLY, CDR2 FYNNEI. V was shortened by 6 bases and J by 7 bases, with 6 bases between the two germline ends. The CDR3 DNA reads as TGTGCCAGCAGGGACTTTGAAAAACTGTTTTTT. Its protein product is CASRDFEKLFF.